Here is one T cell receptor (beta chain) with its context. What it binds is not known. This entry is derived from a study of T cell clonotyping in hematopoietic cell transplantation. Study outcomes and limitations: After transplant, recipient diversity fell while pathologically expanded clonotypes grew through day 180. CD4 and CD8 repertoire contributions could not be separated without sorting.

Recipient blood drawn about 28 days pretransplant and days 30, 100, 180 after. V lost 7 bases and J 1 base, leaving 8 bases between the germline ends. This CDR3 contains 12 residues. Germline lookup yields CDR1 SGDLS and CDR2 YYNGEE. Using immunoSEQ multiplex PCR, the repertoire was profiled, and TCRdb retains in-frame clones only, with some absent. The profile covers some 17,000 clones, with more than 75% appearing a single time and 4.2% taken by the ten largest. The material was PBMCs, obtained 100 days after allogeneic stem cell transplant. The rearrangement links TRBV9 to TRBJ1-2; no firm D call. The TCR originated in a male patient aged 60 to 75 who had an allogeneic stem cell transplant from a related donor, so the T cells may come from the graft donor. Some clones in this sample may be carry-over from other donors' samples. The CDR3, as DNA: TGTGCCAGCGGGCCGATTAACTATGGCTACACCTTC. It translates to CASGPINYGYTF.